A selection of T cell receptor beta chains follows, all from one sample in a study of blood T cell repertoires in COVID-19. TCRdb keeps only in-frame clones here, not all; method: immunoSEQ multiplex PCR. The sample has under 300,000 clones; about 90% are singletons. The sample consisted of PBMCs or T cells enriched from blood (not recorded which). All receptors come from a woman aged 25 to 45 with acute COVID-19. CDR3s include the opening cysteine and the closing phenylalanine or tryptophan. The order of the fields is D gene, V gene, J gene, clone size, CDR3 protein, CDR3 DNA. D genes are given only for firm matches. Rows give clone size only sometimes, using once, few, many, or a class for an expanded clone.

NA	TRBV6-5	TRBJ1-1	few	CASSNSMGGNTEAFF	TGTGCCAGCAGTAATTCAATGGGGGGGAACACTGAAGCTTTCTTT
NA	TRBV7-2	TRBJ1-2	NA	CASSLGTKDIYGYTF	TGTGCCAGCAGCTTAGGGACAAAAGACATCTATGGCTACACCTTC
TRBD2	TRBV28	TRBJ2-3	NA	CASSFIIAGGTTDTQYF	TGTGCCAGCAGTTTCATAATAGCGGGGGGGACCACAGATACGCAGTATTTT
NA	TRBV19	TRBJ2-2	once	CASSISHLFPASFDIRELFF	TGTGCCAGTAGTATATCCCACCTCTTTCCGGCTAGCTTCGACATACGGGAGCTGTTTTTT
TRBD1	TRBV15	TRBJ1-5	NA	CATSPDRAVGQPQHF	TGTGCCACCAGCCCTGACAGGGCTGTGGGTCAGCCCCAGCATTTT
NA	TRBV7-7	TRBJ2-6	NA	CASSPGLSGANVLTF	TGTGCTAGCAGCCCAGGACTCTCTGGGGCCAACGTCCTGACTTTC
NA	TRBV3-1/TRBV3-2	TRBJ2-5	NA	CASSHSGETQYF	TGTGCCAGCAGCCACTCAGGAGAGACCCAGTACTTC
NA	TRBV11-2	TRBJ2-7	NA	CASSLADNYEQYF	TGTGCCAGCAGCTTAGCAGACAACTACGAGCAGTACTTC
NA	TRBV9	TRBJ2-1	few	CASSALQSSYNEQFF	TGTGCCAGCAGCGCCTTACAGAGCTCCTACAATGAGCAGTTCTTC
NA	TRBV6-5	TRBJ1-1	NA	CASSYQSRGTEAFF	TGTGCCAGCAGTTACCAGAGTCGGGGCACTGAAGCTTTCTTT
NA	TRBV9	TRBJ1-4	NA	CASSVGQVATNEKLFF	TGTGCCAGCAGCGTAGGACAGGTTGCAACTAATGAAAAACTGTTTTTT
NA	TRBV24-1	TRBJ1-5	NA	CATSEPGFNPRVPNQPQHF	TGTGCCACCAGTGAGCCAGGATTTAACCCCAGGGTTCCCAATCAGCCCCAGCATTTT
TRBD2	TRBV6-1	TRBJ2-1	NA	CASSALAGGFNNEQFF	TGTGCCAGCAGTGCCCTAGCGGGGGGGTTCAACAATGAGCAGTTCTTC
TRBD1	TRBV28	TRBJ1-1	NA	CASTRDRGSEAFF	TGTGCCAGCACCCGGGACAGGGGGTCTGAAGCTTTCTTT
NA	TRBV6-1	TRBJ1-2	once	CASSEQGNTGYTF	TGTGCCAGCAGTGAACAGGGGAACACTGGCTACACCTTC
TRBD2	TRBV4-1	TRBJ2-1	NA	CASSQVSGTYNEQFF	TGCGCCAGCAGCCAAGTTAGCGGGACGTACAATGAGCAGTTCTTC
NA	TRBV6-6	TRBJ1-2	once	CASSYLQLNYGYTF	TGTGCCAGCAGTTACCTACAGCTTAACTATGGCTACACCTTC
NA	TRBV10-3	TRBJ2-1	NA	CAINGPNSDAEQFF	TGTGCCATCAACGGGCCAAATAGCGACGCTGAGCAGTTCTTC
NA	TRBV28	TRBJ1-5	NA	CASSRHRAGTSDQPQHF	TGTGCCAGCAGTAGGCACAGAGCGGGGACATCCGATCAGCCCCAGCATTTT
TRBD2	TRBV18	TRBJ2-3	NA	CASSTTRGVTDTQYF	TGTGCCAGCTCAACAACGCGGGGGGTCACAGATACGCAGTATTTT
NA	TRBV29-1	TRBJ1-4	NA	CSVEDQVDEKLFF	TGCAGCGTTGAAGATCAGGTCGACGAAAAACTGTTTTTT
NA	TRBV19	TRBJ1-2	NA	CASSIGGSFPYGYTF	TGTGCCAGTAGTATAGGGGGCAGTTTCCCATATGGCTACACCTTC
TRBD1	TRBV19	TRBJ2-7	NA	CATQKRGQEPQNEQYF	TGTGCCACCCAGAAAAGGGGGCAGGAGCCACAAAATGAGCAGTACTTC
NA	TRBV5-5	TRBJ1-5	NA	CASSRDGFQPQHF	TGTGCCAGCAGCCGAGATGGTTTTCAGCCCCAGCATTTT
TRBD2	TRBV6-1	TRBJ2-5	NA	CASSEPSGGSQETQYF	TGTGCCAGCAGTGAACCTAGCGGGGGCTCCCAAGAGACCCAGTACTTC
NA	TRBV18	TRBJ2-7	NA	CASSPSGLEQYF	TGTGCCAGCTCACCATCGGGTCTCGAGCAGTACTTC
TRBD1	TRBV27	TRBJ1-1	NA	CASSLTLRGQLNTEAFF	TGTGCCAGCAGTTTAACCCTCAGGGGACAGTTGAACACTGAAGCTTTCTTT
TRBD2	TRBV28	TRBJ2-1	NA	CASSRGLAAYNEQFF	TGTGCCAGCAGCCGCGGACTAGCGGCCTACAATGAGCAGTTCTTC
NA	TRBV23-1	TRBJ2-3	NA	CASSQSYSFQIRTDTQYF	TGCGCCAGCAGTCAATCATATTCTTTCCAGATCCGCACAGATACGCAGTATTTT
NA	TRBV6-5	TRBJ2-7	NA	CASSPRSKLEQYF	TGTGCCAGCAGCCCAAGAAGCAAATTGGAGCAGTACTTC
TRBD1	TRBV10-3	TRBJ2-5	NA	CAIGTGQQETQYF	TGTGCCATCGGGACAGGGCAACAAGAGACCCAGTACTTC
NA	TRBV21-1	TRBJ2-7	NA	CATGQVDEQYF	TGTGCCACGGGACAGGTTGACGAGCAGTACTTC
NA	TRBV2	TRBJ1-2	NA	CAAATGLGNYGYTF	TGTGCCGCAGCAACAGGGTTGGGTAACTATGGCTACACCTTC
NA	TRBV7-2	TRBJ1-3	NA	CASSLAASPGNTIYF	TGTGCCAGCAGCTTAGCGGCCAGTCCTGGAAACACCATATATTTT
NA	TRBV4-3	TRBJ1-2	NA	CASSQDRSRGYTF	TGCGCCAGCAGCCAAGACCGCTCCAGGGGCTACACCTTC
TRBD1	TRBV19	TRBJ1-5	NA	CASTIGGQGAGQPQHF	TGTGCCAGTACCATAGGGGGACAGGGGGCGGGTCAGCCCCAGCATTTT
NA	TRBV5-4	TRBJ1-1	NA	CASSGQSGMNTEAFF	TGTGCCAGCAGCGGGCAATCCGGCATGAACACTGAAGCTTTCTTT
TRBD1	TRBV9	TRBJ2-6	NA	CASTDRVGANVLTF	TGTGCCAGCACGGACAGGGTTGGGGCCAACGTCCTGACTTTC
NA	TRBV19	TRBJ1-5	NA	CASSIAAGVGQPQHF	TGTGCCAGTAGTATAGCCGCAGGGGTTGGCCAGCCCCAGCATTTT
NA	TRBV28	TRBJ2-2	once	CATSLVTGELFF	TGTGCCACCTCCCTTGTGACCGGGGAGCTGTTTTTT
TRBD1	TRBV27	TRBJ1-1	NA	CASSFLRDRGLLAFF	TGTGCCAGCAGTTTTCTCCGGGACAGGGGGCTGTTAGCTTTCTTT
NA	TRBV11-2	TRBJ1-2	medium-sized	CASSLGWRAPGYGYTF	TGTGCCAGCAGCTTAGGGTGGAGGGCCCCCGGCTATGGCTACACCTTC
TRBD1	TRBV5-1	TRBJ1-1	NA	CASSERTGSNTEAFF	TGCGCCAGCAGCGAACGGACAGGGAGTAACACTGAAGCTTTCTTT
NA	TRBV6-2/TRBV6-3	TRBJ2-7	once	CASSFMYEQYF	TGTGCCAGCAGCTTCATGTACGAGCAGTACTTC
TRBD2	TRBV9	TRBJ2-2	NA	CASSAKRGGLTGELFF	TGTGCCAGCAGCGCCAAGCGGGGGGGCCTAACCGGGGAGCTGTTTTTT
NA	TRBV6-1	TRBJ1-1	NA	CASSEPTGAFF	TGTGCCAGCAGTGAACCCACAGGGGCTTTCTTT
NA	TRBV6-5	TRBJ1-5	NA	CASSTVSNQPQHF	TGTGCCAGCAGTACAGTTAGCAATCAGCCCCAGCATTTT
NA	TRBV15	TRBJ1-5	NA	CATSRDRQVNQPQHF	TGTGCCACCAGCAGAGATCGGCAGGTCAATCAGCCCCAGCATTTT
TRBD2	TRBV30	TRBJ2-4	NA	CAWSRGERNIQYF	TGTGCCTGGAGTCGGGGGGAGAGGAACATTCAGTACTTC
NA	TRBV27	TRBJ1-1	NA	CASSYQRGGGTEAFF	TGTGCCAGCTCCTACCAGAGAGGGGGTGGTACTGAAGCTTTCTTT
NA	TRBV28	TRBJ1-5	NA	CASSFYLAATQPQHF	TGTGCCAGCAGTTTCTATCTAGCGGCGACGCAGCCCCAGCATTTT